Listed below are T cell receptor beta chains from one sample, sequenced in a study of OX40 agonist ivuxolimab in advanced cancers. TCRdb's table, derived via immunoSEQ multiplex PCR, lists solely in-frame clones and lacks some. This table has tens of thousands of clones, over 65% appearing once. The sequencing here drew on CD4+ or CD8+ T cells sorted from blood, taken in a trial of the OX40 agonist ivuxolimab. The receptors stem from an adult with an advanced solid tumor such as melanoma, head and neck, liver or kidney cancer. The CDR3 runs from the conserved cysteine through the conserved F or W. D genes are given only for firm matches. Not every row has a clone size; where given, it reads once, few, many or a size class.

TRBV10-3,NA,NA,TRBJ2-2,TGTGCCATCAGTCCCAACAGAATAAACACCGGGGAGCTGTTTTTT,CAISPNRINTGELFF
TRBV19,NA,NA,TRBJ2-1,TGTGCCAGTAGTATAAGGGGGGGTGAGCAGTTCTTC,CASSIRGGEQFF
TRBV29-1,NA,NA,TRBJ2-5,TGCAGCGCCGTAGAGGGGCGGGAGACCCAGTACTTC,CSAVEGRETQYF
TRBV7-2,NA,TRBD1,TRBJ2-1,TGTGCCAGCAGGGGCCAGACAGGGAGCTACAATGAGCAGTTCTTC,CASRGQTGSYNEQFF
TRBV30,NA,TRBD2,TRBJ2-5,TGTGCCTGGAGTCCAGCGGGAGAAGAGACCCAGTACTTC,CAWSPAGEETQYF
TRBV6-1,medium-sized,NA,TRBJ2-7,TGTGCCAGCAGGCAACAGCGGAACTCCTACGAGCAGTACTTC,CASRQQRNSYEQYF
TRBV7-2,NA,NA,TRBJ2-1,TGTGCCAGCAGCTTATGGGCGGGACTTTCGTACAATGAGCAGTTCTTC,CASSLWAGLSYNEQFF
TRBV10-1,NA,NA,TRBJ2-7,TGCGCCAGCAGTGCCGGGTATGGGTCCTACGAGCAGTACTTC,CASSAGYGSYEQYF
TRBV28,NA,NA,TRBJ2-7,TGTGCCAGCGCGTCGAAAGAGCAGTACTTC,CASASKEQYF
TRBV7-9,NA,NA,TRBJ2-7,TGTGCCAGCAGCTCGACCTCCTACGAGCAGTACTTC,CASSSTSYEQYF
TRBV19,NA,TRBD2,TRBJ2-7,TGTGCCAGTAGTATAGATCCGGCGGGAGGCCCCTACGAGCAGTACTTC,CASSIDPAGGPYEQYF
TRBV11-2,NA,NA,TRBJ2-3,TGTGCCAGCAGTTTCAACCGGGGAACAGGCACAGATACGCAGTATTTT,CASSFNRGTGTDTQYF
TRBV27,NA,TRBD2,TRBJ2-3,TGTGCCAGCAGTTTCCGAGCGGGATCAGATACGCAGTATTTT,CASSFRAGSDTQYF
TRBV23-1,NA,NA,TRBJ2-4,TGCGCCAGCAGTCAAATGAGCCTGGGGCAGGCCAGAAACATTCAGTACTTC,CASSQMSLGQARNIQYF
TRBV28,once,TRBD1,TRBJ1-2,TGTGCCAGCAGTTTGTACACCGGGACAGGGGGCAGTGGCTACACCTTC,CASSLYTGTGGSGYTF
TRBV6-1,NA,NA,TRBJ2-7,TGTGCCAGCAGTGACTCCTACGAGCAGTACTTC,CASSDSYEQYF
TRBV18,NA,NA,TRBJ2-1,TGTGCCAGCTCACCACCCCGGGAGTGGTACAATGAGCAGTTCTTC,CASSPPREWYNEQFF
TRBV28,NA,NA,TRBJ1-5,TGTGCCAGCAGTCCCGCTGGGGGCTGGAATCAGCCCCAGCATTTT,CASSPAGGWNQPQHF
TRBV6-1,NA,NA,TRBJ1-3,TGTGCCAGCAGTGAAGAATGGGTCGGCTCTGGAAACACCATATATTTT,CASSEEWVGSGNTIYF
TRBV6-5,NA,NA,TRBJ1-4,TGTGCCAGCAGGGGGTCAGGGGCAACTAATGAAAAACTGTTTTTT,CASRGSGATNEKLFF
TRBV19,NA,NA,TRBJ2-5,TGTGCCAGCCAACGAAACACAGGGAAGGGAGAGACCCAGTACTTC,CASQRNTGKGETQYF
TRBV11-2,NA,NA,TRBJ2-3,TGTGCCAGCATTTCAGGCTTCGTGGGAGATACGCAGTATTTT,CASISGFVGDTQYF
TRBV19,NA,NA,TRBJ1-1,TGTGCCAGTAGCAATCTCGGGGGGGCTGAAGCTTTCTTT,CASSNLGGAEAFF
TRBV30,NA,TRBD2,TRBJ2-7,TGTGCCTGGATGGGACGGGAGGGCCTACTTTACGAGCAGTACTTC,CAWMGREGLLYEQYF
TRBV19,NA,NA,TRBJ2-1,TGTGCCAGTAGTACGGAGTGGGTTAATGAGCAGTTCTTC,CASSTEWVNEQFF
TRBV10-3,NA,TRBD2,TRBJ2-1,TGTGCCATCAGTGGGGGACTAGCGGGCTACAATGAGCAGTTCTTC,CAISGGLAGYNEQFF
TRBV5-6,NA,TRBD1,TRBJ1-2,TGTGCCAGCAGCCCGAGGCCGGGACAGAATTCCTATGGCTACACCTTC,CASSPRPGQNSYGYTF
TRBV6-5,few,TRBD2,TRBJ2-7,TGTGCCAGCAGTTACTCGCTAGCGGGAGCCAACGAGCAGTACTTC,CASSYSLAGANEQYF
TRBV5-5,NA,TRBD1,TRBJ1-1,TGTGCCAGCAGCTTGTGGGGACAGAGGGCTTTCTTT,CASSLWGQRAFF
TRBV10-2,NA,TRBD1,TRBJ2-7,TGCGCCAGCAGTGAGTCGTGGAGGGACAGGGACGAGCAGTACTTC,CASSESWRDRDEQYF
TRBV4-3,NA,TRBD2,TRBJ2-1,TGCGCCAGCAGCTTAAGCGGGAGCAACTACAATGAGCAGTTCTTC,CASSLSGSNYNEQFF
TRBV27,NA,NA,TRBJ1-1,TGTGCCAGCAGGAGGGCCCCCGGGGGGCCGAGCACTGAAGCTTTCTTT,CASRRAPGGPSTEAFF
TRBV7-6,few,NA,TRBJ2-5,TGTGCCAGCAGCTACACAGGGCTGGAGACCCAGTACTTC,CASSYTGLETQYF
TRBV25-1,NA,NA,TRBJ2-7,TGTGCCAGCAGCGTAGGGGGTAGCTCCTACGAGCAGTACTTC,CASSVGGSSYEQYF
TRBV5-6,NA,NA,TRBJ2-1,TGTGCCAGCAGCTTTGGGACGGCCTACAATGAGCAGTTCTTC,CASSFGTAYNEQFF
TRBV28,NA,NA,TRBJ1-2,TGTGCCAGCAGTTTACCGCAGGGCCGCGGTGGCTACACCTTC,CASSLPQGRGGYTF
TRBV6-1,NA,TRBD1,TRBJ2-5,TGTGCCAGCAGTGAACAGACAGGGCCACAAGAGACCCAGTACTTC,CASSEQTGPQETQYF
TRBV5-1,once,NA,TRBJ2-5,TGCGCCAGCAGGGAGGGCTTGCAAGAGACCCAGTACTTC,CASREGLQETQYF
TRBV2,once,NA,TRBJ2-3,TGTGCCAGCAGTCCGGGTCTAGGAGGGACAGATACGCAGTATTTT,CASSPGLGGTDTQYF
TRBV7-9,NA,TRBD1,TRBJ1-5,TGTGCCAGCAGCTTTTCGACAGGGTCGGGCAATCAGCCCCAGCATTTT,CASSFSTGSGNQPQHF
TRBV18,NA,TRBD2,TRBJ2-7,TGTGCCAGCTCACCACCACGCGGGGGGTTCTACGAGCAGTACTTC,CASSPPRGGFYEQYF
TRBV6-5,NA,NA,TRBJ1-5,TGTGCCAGCAGAAGCAGGGTCAATCAGCCCCAGCATTTT,CASRSRVNQPQHF
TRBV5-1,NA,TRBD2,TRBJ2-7,TGCGCCAGCAGCTTGTCACTAGCGGGAGGGCCGAATGACGAGCAGTACTTC,CASSLSLAGGPNDEQYF
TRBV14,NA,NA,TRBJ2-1,TGTGCCAGCAGCCAACCAACTACTAGCACCGGTGAGCAGTTCTTC,CASSQPTTSTGEQFF
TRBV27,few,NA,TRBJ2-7,TGTGCCAGCAGTTTGTCCAGGGCACCGTACGAGCAGTACTTC,CASSLSRAPYEQYF
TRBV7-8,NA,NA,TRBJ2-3,TGTGCCAGCGAGCTTTTGGGTTCTAGCACAGATACGCAGTATTTT,CASELLGSSTDTQYF
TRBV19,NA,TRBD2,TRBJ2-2,TGTGCCAGTAGTATCCCAGCGGGAGGGCCGACCGGGGAGCTGTTTTTT,CASSIPAGGPTGELFF
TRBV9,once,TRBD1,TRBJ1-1,TGTGCCAGCAGTGATCATAGTCGCGACAGGGGACGAGGCACTGAAGCTTTCTTT,CASSDHSRDRGRGTEAFF